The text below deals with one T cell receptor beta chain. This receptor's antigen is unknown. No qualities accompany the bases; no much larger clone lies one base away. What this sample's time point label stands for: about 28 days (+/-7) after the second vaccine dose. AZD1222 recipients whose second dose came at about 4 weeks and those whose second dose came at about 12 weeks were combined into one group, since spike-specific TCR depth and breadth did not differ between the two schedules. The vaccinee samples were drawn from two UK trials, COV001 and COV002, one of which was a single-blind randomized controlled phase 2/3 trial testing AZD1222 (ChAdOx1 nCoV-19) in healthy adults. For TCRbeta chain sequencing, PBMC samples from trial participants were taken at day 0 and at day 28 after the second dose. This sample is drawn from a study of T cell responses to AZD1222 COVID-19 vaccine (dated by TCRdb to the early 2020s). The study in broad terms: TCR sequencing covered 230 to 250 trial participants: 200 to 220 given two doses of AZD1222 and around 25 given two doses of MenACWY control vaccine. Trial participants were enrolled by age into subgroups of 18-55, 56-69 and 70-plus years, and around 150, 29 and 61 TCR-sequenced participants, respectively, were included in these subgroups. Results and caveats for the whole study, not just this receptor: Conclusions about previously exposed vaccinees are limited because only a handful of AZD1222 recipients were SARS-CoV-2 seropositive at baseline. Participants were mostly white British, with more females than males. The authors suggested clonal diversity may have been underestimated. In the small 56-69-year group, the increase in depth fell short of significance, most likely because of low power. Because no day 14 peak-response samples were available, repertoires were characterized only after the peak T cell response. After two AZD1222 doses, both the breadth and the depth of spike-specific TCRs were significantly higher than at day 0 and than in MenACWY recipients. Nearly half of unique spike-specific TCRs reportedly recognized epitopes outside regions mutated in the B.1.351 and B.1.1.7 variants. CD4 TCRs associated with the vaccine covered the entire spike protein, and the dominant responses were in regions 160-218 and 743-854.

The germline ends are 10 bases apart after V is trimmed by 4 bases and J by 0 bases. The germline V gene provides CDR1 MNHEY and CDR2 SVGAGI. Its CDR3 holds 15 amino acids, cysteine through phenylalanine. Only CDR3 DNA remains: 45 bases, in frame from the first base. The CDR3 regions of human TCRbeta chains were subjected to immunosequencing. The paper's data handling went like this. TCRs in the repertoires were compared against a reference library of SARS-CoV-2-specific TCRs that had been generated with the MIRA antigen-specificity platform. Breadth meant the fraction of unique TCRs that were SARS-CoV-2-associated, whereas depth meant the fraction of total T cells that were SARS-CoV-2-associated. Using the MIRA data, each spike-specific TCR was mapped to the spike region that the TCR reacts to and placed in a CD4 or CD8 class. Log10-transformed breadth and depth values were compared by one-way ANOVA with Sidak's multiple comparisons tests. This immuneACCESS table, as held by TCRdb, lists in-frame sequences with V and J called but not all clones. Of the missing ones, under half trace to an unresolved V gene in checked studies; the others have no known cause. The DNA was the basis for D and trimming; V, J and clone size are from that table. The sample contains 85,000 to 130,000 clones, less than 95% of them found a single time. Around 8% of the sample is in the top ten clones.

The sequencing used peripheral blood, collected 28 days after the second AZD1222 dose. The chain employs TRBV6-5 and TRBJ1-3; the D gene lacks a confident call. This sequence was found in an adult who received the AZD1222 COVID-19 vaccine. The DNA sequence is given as TGTGCCAGCAGTTTAGACTACAACTCTGGAAACACCATATATTTT. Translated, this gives CASSLDYNSGNTIYF.